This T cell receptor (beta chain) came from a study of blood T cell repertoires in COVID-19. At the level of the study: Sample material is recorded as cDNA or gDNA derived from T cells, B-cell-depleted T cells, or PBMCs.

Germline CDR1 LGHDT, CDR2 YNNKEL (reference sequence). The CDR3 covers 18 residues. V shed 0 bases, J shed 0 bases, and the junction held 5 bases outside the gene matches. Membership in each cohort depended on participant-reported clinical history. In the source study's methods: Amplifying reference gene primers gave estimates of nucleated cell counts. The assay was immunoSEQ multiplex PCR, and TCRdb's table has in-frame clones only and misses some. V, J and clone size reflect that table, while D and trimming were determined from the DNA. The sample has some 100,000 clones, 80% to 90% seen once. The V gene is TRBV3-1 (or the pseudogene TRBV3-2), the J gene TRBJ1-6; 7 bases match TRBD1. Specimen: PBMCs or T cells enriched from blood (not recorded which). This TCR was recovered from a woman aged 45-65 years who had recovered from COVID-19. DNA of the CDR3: TGTGCCAGCAGCCAAGACGGCAGGGGGAGCTCCTATAATTCACCCCTCCACTTT. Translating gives CASSQDGRGSSYNSPLHF.